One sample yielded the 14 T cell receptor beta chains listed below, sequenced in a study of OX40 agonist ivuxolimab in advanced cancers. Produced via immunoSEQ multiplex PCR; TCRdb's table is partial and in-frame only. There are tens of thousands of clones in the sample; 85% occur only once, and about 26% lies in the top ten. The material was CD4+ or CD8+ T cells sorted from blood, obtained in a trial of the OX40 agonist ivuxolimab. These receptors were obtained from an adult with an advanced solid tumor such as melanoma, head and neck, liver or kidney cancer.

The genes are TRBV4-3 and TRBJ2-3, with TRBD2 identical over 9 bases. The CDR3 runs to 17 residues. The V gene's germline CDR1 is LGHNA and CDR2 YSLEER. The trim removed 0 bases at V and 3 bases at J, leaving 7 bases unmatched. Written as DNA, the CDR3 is TGCGCCAGCAGCCAAGATGGGGCTAGCGGGACTACAGATACGCAGTATTTT. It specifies CASSQDGASGTTDTQYF.

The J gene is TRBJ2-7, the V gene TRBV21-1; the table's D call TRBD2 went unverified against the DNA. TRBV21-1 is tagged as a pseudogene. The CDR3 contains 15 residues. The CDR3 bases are TGTGCCAGCAGCAAGACTAGCGGGATCTGCTACGAGCAGTACTTC. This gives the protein CASSKTSGICYEQYF.

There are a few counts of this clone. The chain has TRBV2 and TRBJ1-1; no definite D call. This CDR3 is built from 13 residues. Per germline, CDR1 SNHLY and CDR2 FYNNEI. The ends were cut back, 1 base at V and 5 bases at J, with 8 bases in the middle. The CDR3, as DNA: TGTGCCAGCAGTGAAGGGCCGGGAACTGAAGCTTTCTTT. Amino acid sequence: CASSEGPGTEAFF.

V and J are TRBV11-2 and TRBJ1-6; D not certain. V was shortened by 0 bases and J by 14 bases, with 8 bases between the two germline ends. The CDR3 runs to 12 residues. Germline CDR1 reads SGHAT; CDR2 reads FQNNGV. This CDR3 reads CASSLEARTLHF. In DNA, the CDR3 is TGTGCCAGCAGCTTAGAGGCGCGGACCCTCCACTTT.

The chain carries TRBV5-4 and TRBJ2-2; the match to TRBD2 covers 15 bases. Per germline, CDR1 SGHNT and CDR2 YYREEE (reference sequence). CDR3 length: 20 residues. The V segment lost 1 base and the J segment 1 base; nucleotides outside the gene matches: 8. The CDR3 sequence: CASSLLGTSGRTVNTGELFF. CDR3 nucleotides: TGTGCCAGCAGCTTGCTAGGGACTAGCGGGAGGACAGTGAACACCGGGGAGCTGTTTTTT.

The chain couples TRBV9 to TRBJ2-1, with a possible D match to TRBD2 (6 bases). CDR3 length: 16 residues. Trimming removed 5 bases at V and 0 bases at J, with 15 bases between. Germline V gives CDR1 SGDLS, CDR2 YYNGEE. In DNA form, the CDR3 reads TGTGCCAGCAGTCGGGGCGGGACCACCTCCTACAATGAGCAGTTCTTC. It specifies CASSRGGTTSYNEQFF.

DNA for the CDR3: TGCGCCAGCAGCCGAGGACTTCGGGGCCAAGAGACCCAGTACTTC. It yields the protein CASSRGLRGQETQYF. The rearrangement links TRBV4-3 to TRBJ2-5; TRBD2 is a possible D gene (5 bases). Trimming took 4 bases from V and 1 from J, leaving 13 bases between them. The CDR3 is 15 amino acids. Germline V lookup: CDR1 LGHNA, CDR2 YSLEER.

CDR3 in DNA: TGTGCCAGCAGCCAGGAGCGGGAGGCCGGGTACGAGCAGTACTTC. Protein product: CASSQEREAGYEQYF. The chain has TRBV4-2 and TRBJ2-7; 9 bases map to TRBD2. The CDR3 is made up of 15 amino acids. J was trimmed by 4 bases and V by 3 bases; bases with no gene match: 7. From germline, CDR1 is LGHNA and CDR2 YNFKEQ.

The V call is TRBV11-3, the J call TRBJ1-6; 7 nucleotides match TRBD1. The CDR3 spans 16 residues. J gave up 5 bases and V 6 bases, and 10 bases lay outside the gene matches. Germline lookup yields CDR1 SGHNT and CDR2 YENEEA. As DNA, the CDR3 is TGTGCCAGCAGGGGACCCGACAGGGACCATAATTCACCCCTCCACTTT. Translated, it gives CASRGPDRDHNSPLHF.

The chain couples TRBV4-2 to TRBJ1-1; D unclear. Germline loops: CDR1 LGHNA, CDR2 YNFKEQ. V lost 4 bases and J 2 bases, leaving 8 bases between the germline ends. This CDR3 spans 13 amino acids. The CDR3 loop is CASSLRPNTEAFF. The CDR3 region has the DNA TGTGCCAGCAGCCTACGTCCTAACACTGAAGCTTTCTTT.

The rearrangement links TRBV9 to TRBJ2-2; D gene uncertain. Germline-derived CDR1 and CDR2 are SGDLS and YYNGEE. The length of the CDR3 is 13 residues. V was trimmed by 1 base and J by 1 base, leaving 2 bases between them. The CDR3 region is CASSVQNTGELFF. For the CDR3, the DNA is TGTGCCAGCAGCGTACAGAACACCGGGGAGCTGTTTTTT.

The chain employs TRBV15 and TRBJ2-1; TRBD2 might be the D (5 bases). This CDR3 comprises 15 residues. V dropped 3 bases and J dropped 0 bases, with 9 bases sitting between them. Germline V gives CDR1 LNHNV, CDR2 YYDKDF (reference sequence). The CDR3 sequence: CATSRLAGSYNEQFF. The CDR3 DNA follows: TGTGCCACCAGCAGGCTAGCAGGCTCCTACAATGAGCAGTTCTTC.

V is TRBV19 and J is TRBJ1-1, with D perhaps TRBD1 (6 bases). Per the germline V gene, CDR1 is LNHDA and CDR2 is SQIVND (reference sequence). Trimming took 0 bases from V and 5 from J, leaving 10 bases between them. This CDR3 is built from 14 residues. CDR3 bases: TGTGCCAGTAGTATAGACCTACAGGGAACTGAAGCTTTCTTT. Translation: CASSIDLQGTEAFF.

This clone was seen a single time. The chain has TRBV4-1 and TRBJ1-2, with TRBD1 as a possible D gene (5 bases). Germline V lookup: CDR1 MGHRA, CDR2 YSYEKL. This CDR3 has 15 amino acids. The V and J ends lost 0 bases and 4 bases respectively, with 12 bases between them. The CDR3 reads CASSQDRAGGYGYTF. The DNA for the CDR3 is TGCGCCAGCAGCCAAGACAGGGCAGGCGGCTATGGCTACACCTTC.